This TCR beta chain was identified in a study of cytomegalovirus exposure and HLA in healthy donors. J was trimmed by 10 bases and V by 6 bases; bases with no gene match: 15. The V gene's germline CDR1 is MNHEY and CDR2 SVGAGI. CDR3 length: 15 residues. PCR used 60 Vbeta primers and 13 Jbeta primers. TCRdb keeps only in-frame clones here, not all; method: immunoSEQ multiplex PCR. The sample lists under 200,000 clones, about 79% seen once, with about 6.8% in the top ten. This sequence joins TRBV6-5 and TRBJ1-2; TRBD1 matches 9 bases. What was sequenced was PBMCs. The TCR originated in a man between 50 and 59 years old in good health and CMV-seropositive. The DNA of the CDR3 is TGTGCCAGCAGCTCACTCCGACAGGGGGGGGACGACTACACCTTC. Its translation: CASSSLRQGGDDYTF.